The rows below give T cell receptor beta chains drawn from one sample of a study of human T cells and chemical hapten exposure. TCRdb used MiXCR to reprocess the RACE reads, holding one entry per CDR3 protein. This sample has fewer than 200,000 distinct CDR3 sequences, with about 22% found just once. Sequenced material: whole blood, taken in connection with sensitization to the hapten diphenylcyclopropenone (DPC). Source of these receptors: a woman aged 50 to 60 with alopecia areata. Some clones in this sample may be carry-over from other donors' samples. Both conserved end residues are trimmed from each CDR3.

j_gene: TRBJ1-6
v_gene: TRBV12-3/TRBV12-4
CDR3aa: ASNGGMGSPLH

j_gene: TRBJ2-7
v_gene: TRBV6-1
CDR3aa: AVRDGGYEQY

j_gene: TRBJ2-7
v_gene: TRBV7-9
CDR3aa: ASSLDGTMGYEQY

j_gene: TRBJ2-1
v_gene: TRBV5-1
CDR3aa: ASSPLYQYSSYNEQF

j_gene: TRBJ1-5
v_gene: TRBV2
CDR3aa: ASSAQGSNQPQH

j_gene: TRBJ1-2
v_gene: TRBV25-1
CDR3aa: ASSDRWGPQGYT

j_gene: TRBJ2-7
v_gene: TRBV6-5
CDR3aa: ASLGVSSYEQY

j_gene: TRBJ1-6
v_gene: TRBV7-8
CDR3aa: ASSLPRQTNNSPLH

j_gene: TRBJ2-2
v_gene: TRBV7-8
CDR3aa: ASSPGTGGIGELF

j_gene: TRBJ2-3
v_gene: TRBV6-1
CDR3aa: ASTPRGAGGPTDTQY

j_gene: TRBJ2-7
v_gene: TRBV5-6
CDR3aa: ASSLRTSGRIREQY

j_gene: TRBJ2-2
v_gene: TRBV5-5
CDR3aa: ASSLGSLAENTGELF

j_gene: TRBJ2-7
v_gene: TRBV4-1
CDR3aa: ASSQDVASGVYEQY

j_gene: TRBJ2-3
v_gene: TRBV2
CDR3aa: AGEMYQGDTQY

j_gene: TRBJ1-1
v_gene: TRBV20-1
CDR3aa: SASGPPGTNTEAF

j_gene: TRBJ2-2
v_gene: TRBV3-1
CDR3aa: ASSQVSSGELF

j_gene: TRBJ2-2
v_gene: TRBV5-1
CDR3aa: ASSLEPGGSGELF

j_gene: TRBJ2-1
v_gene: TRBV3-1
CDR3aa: ASSQDFGLAGYNEQF

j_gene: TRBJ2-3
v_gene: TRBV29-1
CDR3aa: SVPLKGTSTDTQY

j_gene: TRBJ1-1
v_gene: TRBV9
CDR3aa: ASSMRARTEAF

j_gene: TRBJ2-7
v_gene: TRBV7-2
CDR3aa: ASSLAGGREQY

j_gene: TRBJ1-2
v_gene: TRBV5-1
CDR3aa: ASSFGQVYGYT

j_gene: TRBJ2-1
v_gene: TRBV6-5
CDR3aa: ASTREIAGGPGEQF

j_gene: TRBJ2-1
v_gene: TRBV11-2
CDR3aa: ASSSLHNEQF

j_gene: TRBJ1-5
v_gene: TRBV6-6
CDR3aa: ASSFPRQGQTNVH

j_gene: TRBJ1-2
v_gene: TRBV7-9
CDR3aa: ASSFHHRGRGYT

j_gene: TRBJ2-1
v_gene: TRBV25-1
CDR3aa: ASSAGGGEQF

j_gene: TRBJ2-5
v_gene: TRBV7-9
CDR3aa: ASRQTGLPGETQY

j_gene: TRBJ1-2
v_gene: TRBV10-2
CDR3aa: ARQCGGLYCYT

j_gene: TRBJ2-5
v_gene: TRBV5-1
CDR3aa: ASSLGLAGQETQY

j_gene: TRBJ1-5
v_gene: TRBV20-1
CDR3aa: SANSLENQPQH

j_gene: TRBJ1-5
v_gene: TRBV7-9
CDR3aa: ASSLAGGATQH

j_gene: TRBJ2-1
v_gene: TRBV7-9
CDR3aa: ASSPGTGGAYNEQF

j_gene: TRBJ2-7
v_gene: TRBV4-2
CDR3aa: ASSSRGGEQY

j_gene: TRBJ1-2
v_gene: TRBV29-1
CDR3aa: SVGWQGAGGYT

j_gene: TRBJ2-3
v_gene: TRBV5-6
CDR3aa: ASSPLQGWGTDTQY

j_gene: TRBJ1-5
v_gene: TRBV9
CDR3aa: ASSGDSNQPQH

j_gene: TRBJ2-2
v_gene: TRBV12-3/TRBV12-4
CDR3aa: ASSKLRDRVVTGELF

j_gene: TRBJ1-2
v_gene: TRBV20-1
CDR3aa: SAHTGGGGYT

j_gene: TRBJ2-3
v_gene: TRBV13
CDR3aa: ASSLGGLVTDTQY

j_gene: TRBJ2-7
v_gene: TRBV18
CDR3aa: ASSPGQGDSYEQY

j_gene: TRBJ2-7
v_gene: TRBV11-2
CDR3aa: ASSSRLAGDPSYEQY

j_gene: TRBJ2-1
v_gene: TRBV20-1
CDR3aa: SATLGGFTPNEQF

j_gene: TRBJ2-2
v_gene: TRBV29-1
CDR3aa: SVGQGTNTGELF